Listed below are T cell receptor beta chains from one sample, sequenced in a study of sequential checkpoint blockade in melanoma. Some clones are missing from TCRdb's copy, which holds only in-frame ones; the method was immunoSEQ multiplex PCR. Among 20,000 to 25,000 clones listed, 82% were seen once. The sample here was CD8+ T cells sorted from blood (inferred from file names), taken from a patient given nivolumab and ipilimumab in sequence. The receptors here all came from a human donor with melanoma. The CDR3 runs from the conserved cysteine through the conserved F or W. Fields, in order: D gene, J gene, clone size, V gene, CDR3 DNA, CDR3 protein. D genes are given only for firm matches. Part of the rows lack a size; the others show once, few, many or a class for expanded clones.

d_call: NA
j_call: TRBJ2-7
clone_size: NA
v_call: TRBV11-2
cdr3_nt: TGTGCCAGCACTGCCCCCGGGACTGGCTACGAGCAGTACTTC
cdr3_aa: CASTAPGTGYEQYF

d_call: NA
j_call: TRBJ1-5
clone_size: NA
v_call: TRBV5-5
cdr3_nt: TGTGCCAGCAGCCCTGGGCCTAGCAATCAGCCCCAGCATTTT
cdr3_aa: CASSPGPSNQPQHF

d_call: NA
j_call: TRBJ2-6
clone_size: NA
v_call: TRBV6-5
cdr3_nt: TGTGCCTCCTCGAGTTCTGGGGCCAACGTCCTGACTTTC
cdr3_aa: CASSSSGANVLTF

d_call: NA
j_call: TRBJ1-2
clone_size: once
v_call: TRBV6-1
cdr3_nt: TGTGCCAGCGAGGGAAGAAACTATGGCTACACCTTC
cdr3_aa: CASEGRNYGYTF

d_call: NA
j_call: TRBJ1-5
clone_size: NA
v_call: TRBV27
cdr3_nt: TGTGCCAGCAGTTTTGGACAGATCAATCAGCCCCAGCATTTT
cdr3_aa: CASSFGQINQPQHF

d_call: TRBD1
j_call: TRBJ2-2
clone_size: NA
v_call: TRBV27
cdr3_nt: TGTGCCAGCAGTTTAAGACAGGGCCAAGGGGAGCTGTTTTTT
cdr3_aa: CASSLRQGQGELFF

d_call: NA
j_call: TRBJ2-5
clone_size: NA
v_call: TRBV5-1
cdr3_nt: TGCGCCAGCAGACAAACGGGGAGAGGGGAGACCCAGTACTTC
cdr3_aa: CASRQTGRGETQYF

d_call: NA
j_call: TRBJ2-2
clone_size: NA
v_call: TRBV2
cdr3_nt: TGTGCCAGCAGTAGGGGGGGACAGGTTAACACCGGGGAGCTGTTTTTT
cdr3_aa: CASSRGGQVNTGELFF

d_call: TRBD1
j_call: TRBJ1-3
clone_size: NA
v_call: TRBV30
cdr3_nt: TGTGCCTGCAGGACAGGCCTGCTCTCTGGAAACACCATATATTTT
cdr3_aa: CACRTGLLSGNTIYF

d_call: NA
j_call: TRBJ2-7
clone_size: once
v_call: TRBV5-4
cdr3_nt: TGTGCCAGCAGCTTGGACGGGAGAGCGAACGAGCAGTACTTC
cdr3_aa: CASSLDGRANEQYF

d_call: NA
j_call: TRBJ2-7
clone_size: NA
v_call: TRBV29-1
cdr3_nt: TGCAGCGTTGTGTCCCACACCTACGAGCAGTACTTC
cdr3_aa: CSVVSHTYEQYF

d_call: NA
j_call: TRBJ2-5
clone_size: NA
v_call: TRBV7-8
cdr3_nt: TGTGCCAGCAGCTTAGGCGACAGTCAAGAGACCCAGTACTTC
cdr3_aa: CASSLGDSQETQYF

d_call: NA
j_call: TRBJ1-5
clone_size: NA
v_call: TRBV28
cdr3_nt: TGTGCCAGCAGTTTTTTAGGACAGCTTCTTAGCAATCAGCCCCAGCATTTT
cdr3_aa: CASSFLGQLLSNQPQHF

d_call: NA
j_call: TRBJ2-1
clone_size: NA
v_call: TRBV18
cdr3_nt: TGTGCCAGCTCACCTAAGTCAGGGGTCATCAATGAGCAGTTCTTC
cdr3_aa: CASSPKSGVINEQFF

d_call: TRBD1
j_call: TRBJ2-5
clone_size: NA
v_call: TRBV5-8
cdr3_nt: TGTGCCAGCACCCACCGGGACAGGTATTGGGAGACCCAGTACTTC
cdr3_aa: CASTHRDRYWETQYF

d_call: NA
j_call: TRBJ2-5
clone_size: NA
v_call: TRBV7-6
cdr3_nt: TGTGCCAGCAGCCTATCGGGGGAGACCCAGTACTTC
cdr3_aa: CASSLSGETQYF

d_call: NA
j_call: TRBJ2-1
clone_size: once
v_call: TRBV7-2
cdr3_nt: TGTGCCAGCAGCTCCCCCTTTCAGCAGTTCTTC
cdr3_aa: CASSSPFQQFF

d_call: TRBD1
j_call: TRBJ1-5
clone_size: NA
v_call: TRBV30
cdr3_nt: TGTGCCTGGAGTGGCGGGGGACCGGGACAGGTGAGCCAGCCCCAGCATTTT
cdr3_aa: CAWSGGGPGQVSQPQHF

d_call: NA
j_call: TRBJ2-1
clone_size: NA
v_call: TRBV11-2
cdr3_nt: TGTGCCAGCAGCCACTGGACAGACAATGAGCAGTTCTTC
cdr3_aa: CASSHWTDNEQFF

d_call: NA
j_call: TRBJ2-7
clone_size: once
v_call: TRBV7-2
cdr3_nt: TGTGCCAGCAGCCGAGATCGGGGGACCTCCTACGAGCAGTACTTC
cdr3_aa: CASSRDRGTSYEQYF

d_call: NA
j_call: TRBJ2-7
clone_size: NA
v_call: TRBV15
cdr3_nt: TGTGCCACCAGCAGAGAGGTAGCGGAGAACTACGAGCAGTACTTC
cdr3_aa: CATSREVAENYEQYF

d_call: NA
j_call: TRBJ2-7
clone_size: NA
v_call: TRBV28
cdr3_nt: TGTGACGTTCGGGTCCCGGAGCAGTACTTC
cdr3_aa: CDVRVPEQYF

d_call: TRBD1
j_call: TRBJ1-4
clone_size: NA
v_call: TRBV5-4
cdr3_nt: TGTGCCAGCAGCTTGGGGGACAGGGGGAGTGGTGAAAAACTGTTTTTT
cdr3_aa: CASSLGDRGSGEKLFF

d_call: TRBD1
j_call: TRBJ2-2
clone_size: NA
v_call: TRBV28
cdr3_nt: TGTGCCAGCAGTGTCAGGCGACAGGGGGTGGGTTCCGGGGAGCTGTTTTTT
cdr3_aa: CASSVRRQGVGSGELFF

d_call: TRBD1
j_call: TRBJ2-3
clone_size: NA
v_call: TRBV2
cdr3_nt: TGTGCCAGCAGGCGCGGACAGGGGAACACAGATACGCAGTATTTT
cdr3_aa: CASRRGQGNTDTQYF

d_call: NA
j_call: TRBJ1-1
clone_size: NA
v_call: TRBV6-5
cdr3_nt: TGTGCCAGCAGTTACGAATTTGGGGCGACCACTGAAGCTTTCTTT
cdr3_aa: CASSYEFGATTEAFF

d_call: NA
j_call: TRBJ1-1
clone_size: NA
v_call: TRBV15
cdr3_nt: TGTGCCACCAGCAGAGATCAGAACACTGAAGCTTTCTTT
cdr3_aa: CATSRDQNTEAFF

d_call: TRBD2
j_call: TRBJ2-2
clone_size: NA
v_call: TRBV5-1
cdr3_nt: TGCGCCAGCAGCTTGGGACTAGCGGGAGTGGTTAACACCGGGGAGCTGTTTTTT
cdr3_aa: CASSLGLAGVVNTGELFF

d_call: TRBD1
j_call: TRBJ2-1
clone_size: NA
v_call: TRBV5-1
cdr3_nt: TGCGCCAGCAGCCCCAGGGGGTCCTCCTACAATGAGCAGTTCTTC
cdr3_aa: CASSPRGSSYNEQFF

d_call: TRBD1
j_call: TRBJ2-5
clone_size: NA
v_call: TRBV15
cdr3_nt: TGTGCCACCAGCCCCAGACAGGGGATGAGGGAGACCCAGTACTTC
cdr3_aa: CATSPRQGMRETQYF

d_call: TRBD2
j_call: TRBJ2-1
clone_size: NA
v_call: TRBV7-8
cdr3_nt: TGTGCCAGCAGCGTCGCCGGGACTAGGTCCTACAATGAGCAGTTCTTC
cdr3_aa: CASSVAGTRSYNEQFF

d_call: NA
j_call: TRBJ2-7
clone_size: NA
v_call: TRBV7-2
cdr3_nt: TGTGCCAGCATGGCAAATGGGAACAGGGGAGGCGAGCAGTACTTC
cdr3_aa: CASMANGNRGGEQYF

d_call: TRBD2
j_call: TRBJ2-7
clone_size: once
v_call: TRBV6-5
cdr3_nt: TGTGCCAGCAGCAGACTAGCGGGGAGCTCCTACGAGCAGTACTTC
cdr3_aa: CASSRLAGSSYEQYF

d_call: NA
j_call: TRBJ1-1
clone_size: NA
v_call: TRBV10-2
cdr3_nt: TGCGCCAGCAGTGAGTCGACGGGACAAGGAAGGAACTTT
cdr3_aa: CASSESTGQGRNF

d_call: TRBD1
j_call: TRBJ2-7
clone_size: NA
v_call: TRBV11-3
cdr3_nt: TGTGCCAGCAGCTCTGGACAGGCCCCCGATGAGCAGTACTTC
cdr3_aa: CASSSGQAPDEQYF

d_call: TRBD2
j_call: TRBJ2-5
clone_size: NA
v_call: TRBV29-1
cdr3_nt: TGCAGCGTTAGGGGACTAGCGGGAGGGTTGGGGGAGACCCAGTACTTC
cdr3_aa: CSVRGLAGGLGETQYF

d_call: TRBD1
j_call: TRBJ2-3
clone_size: NA
v_call: TRBV11-2
cdr3_nt: TGTGCCAGCAGCCAAACCAGAGACAGGGCGGCCGGGGATACGCAGTATTTT
cdr3_aa: CASSQTRDRAAGDTQYF

d_call: NA
j_call: TRBJ1-1
clone_size: NA
v_call: TRBV2
cdr3_nt: TGTGCCAGCAGAGAGGGAAATTGGAACACTGAAGCTTTCTTT
cdr3_aa: CASREGNWNTEAFF

d_call: TRBD1
j_call: TRBJ1-2
clone_size: NA
v_call: TRBV7-9
cdr3_nt: TGTGCCAGCAGCCCGGACAGGGGCTATGGCTACACCTTC
cdr3_aa: CASSPDRGYGYTF

d_call: NA
j_call: TRBJ1-3
clone_size: few
v_call: TRBV12-5
cdr3_nt: TGTGCTAGTGCCAACTCTGGAAACACCATATATTTT
cdr3_aa: CASANSGNTIYF

d_call: TRBD1
j_call: TRBJ1-1
clone_size: NA
v_call: TRBV28
cdr3_nt: TGTGCCAGCAGTCCTGGGACAGTCGGTGAAGCTTTCTTT
cdr3_aa: CASSPGTVGEAFF

d_call: NA
j_call: TRBJ1-5
clone_size: NA
v_call: TRBV19
cdr3_nt: TGTGCCAGTACCCAGGCTAGGGGACAGCCCCAGCATTTT
cdr3_aa: CASTQARGQPQHF

d_call: NA
j_call: TRBJ1-1
clone_size: NA
v_call: TRBV20-1
cdr3_nt: TGCAGTGCTAGACAGGATAGAGCTTTCTTT
cdr3_aa: CSARQDRAFF

d_call: TRBD2
j_call: TRBJ2-5
clone_size: few
v_call: TRBV2
cdr3_nt: TGTGCCAGCAGTGAAGCGGGGGGGGGAGAGACCCAGTACTTC
cdr3_aa: CASSEAGGGETQYF

d_call: NA
j_call: TRBJ1-3
clone_size: NA
v_call: TRBV28
cdr3_nt: TGTGCCAGCACCCTCGGGGAGGGATCCTCTGGAAACACCATATATTTT
cdr3_aa: CASTLGEGSSGNTIYF

d_call: NA
j_call: TRBJ2-1
clone_size: NA
v_call: TRBV7-6
cdr3_nt: TGTGCCAGCAGCCGTCAGGGAAATGAGCAGTTCTTC
cdr3_aa: CASSRQGNEQFF

d_call: TRBD1
j_call: TRBJ1-2
clone_size: once
v_call: TRBV4-2
cdr3_nt: TGTGCCAGCAGCCAGAACCCAGGGGGCTCTGGCTACACCTTC
cdr3_aa: CASSQNPGGSGYTF